This T cell receptor (beta chain) was captured in a study of blood T cell repertoires in COVID-19 (dated by TCRdb to 2018 to 2021). For the study in its entirety: Samples covering the acute and convalescent phases of COVID-19 were provided by collaborators in the United States, Italy and Spain. Where available, HLA class I and class II types were taken from metadata supplied by the sample provider and were not determined by assay-based typing. Samples came from the ongoing ImmuneRACE study (first 160 participants) plus 1,254 subjects from 6 global collaborators. The dataset comprised deeply sampled blood TCRbeta repertoires from subjects exposed to, actively infected with, or recovered from COVID-19. Nearly every sample came with metadata listing a de-identified subject ID, COVID-19 status, age in years and sex. A freely available public database, intended as a resource for researchers studying the immune response to SARS-CoV-2, is where the repertoires were released. The prospective study material was composed of cDNA or gDNA derived from T cells, B-cell-depleted T cells, or PBMCs. General conclusions and limits of the study: The amount of clinical and demographic metadata varied by source and participant and was provided uncurated.

TCRbeta CDR3 regions were amplified from genomic DNA using the immunoSEQ Assay, a bias-controlled multiplex PCR. Processing in the source paper ran as follows. Nucleated cell counts per sample were estimated from amplification of reference gene primers within the assay. To quantify the absolute abundance of each unique TCRbeta CDR3 rearrangement, sequence reads were collapsed and filtered. For each sample, productive Simpson clonality was calculated by taking the square root of Simpson's diversity index across productive rearrangements. Sourced from immuneACCESS, this table was stored by TCRdb with only in-frame sequences that have V and J called. A share of the clones is absent; for the studies checked, an unresolved V gene accounts for under half, and the remainder has no known explanation. V and J calls and clone size are copied from that table; D and trimming were computed from the DNA. Present in this sample are fewer than 350,000 clones, over 75% of which were seen just once. The ten largest clonotypes hold about 6.8% of the sample.

One collaborating source in Seattle enrolled patients while the patients were actively infected and followed the patients over time throughout the course of disease. The collaborating institutions used their own protocols to collect whole blood in K2EDTA tubes. For TCRbeta analysis, collaborators shipped samples in one of three forms: frozen whole blood, isolated PBMCs, or DNA extracted from either of those sample types. As to this clone: This receptor's antigen is unknown. No clone much larger than this one lies a single base away; base qualities are absent.

The TCR sequence derives from a woman in her 30s with COVID-19, enrolled during active disease. Sequencing used peripheral blood.

The nucleotide sequence is TGCGCCAGCAGCCAAGGGCGGGAGGGATACAATGAGCAGTTCTTC. This sequence encodes CASSQGREGYNEQFF. The chain is assembled from TRBV4-3 and TRBJ2-1, with 9 bases matching TRBD2. V is cut back by 1 base and J by 4 bases, with 2 bases in the junction unmatched. The germline V gene sets CDR1 to LGHNA and CDR2 to YSLEER. From cysteine to phenylalanine, the CDR3 is 15 amino acids long. The sequence is cut down to CDR3 DNA, 45 bases in frame from base 1.